The 18 T cell receptor beta chains below all came from one sample that was sequenced in a study of blood T cells in healthy people across ages. Then a second PCR, running roughly 6 to 12 cycles, was carried out with a sample-barcoded 5' primer and a J-beta primer mix. TCRdb called the 5' RACE reads again in MiXCR, with one record for every CDR3 protein. The sample includes approximately 2,000,000 distinct CDR3 sequences, around 40% of them seen just once. Source material: blood. These TCRs come from a human donor in good health.

This clonotype has a handful of counts. The chain uses TRBV18 and TRBJ2-1; a possible D gene is TRBD2 (7 bases). Trimming took off 4 bases at V and 6 bases at J, with 16 bases between the two ends. The CDR3 loop spans 15 amino acids. CDR1 and CDR2 from the germline V gene are KGHSH and LQKENI. The CDR3 region is CASSLDRTRANEQFF. The CDR3 nucleotides read TGTGCCAGCTCACTCGACAGGACTAGGGCCAATGAGCAGTTCTTC.

This chain connects TRBV7-9 to TRBJ1-2; a possible D gene is TRBD1 (5 bases). The CDR3 length is 13 residues. The V and J ends lost 4 bases and 8 bases respectively, with 14 bases between them. Germline V lookup: CDR1 SEHNR, CDR2 FQNEAQ (reference sequence). CDR3 DNA: TGTGCCAGCAGCTCCGGCGGGGGAAAGGGCTACACCTTC. Translated, it gives CASSSGGGKGYTF.

The gene calls are TRBV27 and TRBJ2-3, with 9 bases aligning to TRBD2. CDR3 length: 14 residues. CDR1 is MNHEY and CDR2 is SMNVEV in the germline V gene (reference sequence). The junction had 2 bases not matched to a gene; V was cut back by 2 bases and J by 5 bases. The CDR3 loop is CASSLRLAEDTQYF. The CDR3 region has the DNA TGTGCCAGCAGTTTACGACTAGCGGAAGATACGCAGTATTTT.

The V call is TRBV20-1, the J call TRBJ2-1; 9 positions match TRBD2. CDR3 length: 12 amino acids. V gave up 6 bases and J gave up 9 bases; unmatched junction bases: 6. Germline lookup yields CDR1 DFQATT and CDR2 SNEGSKA (reference sequence). Here the CDR3 reads CSAGRGGIEQFF. The DNA for the CDR3 is TGCAGTGCGGGGCGGGGGGGTATTGAGCAGTTCTTC.

This sequence joins TRBV6-5 and TRBJ1-1; TRBD1 aligns across 7 bases. CDR3 size: 12 residues. In germline, CDR1 is MNHEY, CDR2 SVGAGI. V dropped 5 bases and J dropped 8; count of bases not matched to a gene: 5. The CDR3 sequence is CASSGDRAEAFF. CDR3 in DNA: TGTGCCAGCAGTGGAGACAGGGCAGAAGCTTTCTTT.

This clonotype has more than one count but fewer than ten. This rearrangement joins TRBV12-3 or TRBV12-4 to TRBJ1-2, with D perhaps matching TRBD1 (6 bases). CDR3 length: 14 residues. V shed 6 bases and J shed 8 bases, with 19 bases lying between them. The DNA of the CDR3 is TGTGCCAGCAGCCCTGACAGGCCCGCACGGGGCTACACCTTC. It yields the protein CASSPDRPARGYTF.

The sample holds one count of this clonotype. The chain is built from TRBV28 and TRBJ1-1; D is uncertain. The CDR3 is made up of 15 amino acids. V lost 6 bases and J lost 1, with 15 bases in between. Looked up from germline, CDR1 is MDHEN and CDR2 is SYDVKM. This CDR3 reads CASSSNGLANTEAFF. The CDR3 DNA reads as TGTGCCAGCAGCAGCAATGGACTAGCGAACACTGAAGCTTTCTTT.

The V call is TRBV24-1, the J call TRBJ2-5, with TRBD1 matching 8 bases. Gene TRBJ2-7 matches the end of the DNA better, so the J call may be wrong. CDR3 length equals 15 residues. Germline CDR1 is KGHDR and CDR2 is SFDVKD. CDR3 residues: CATSDLPGTGYEQYF. The CDR3 DNA reads TGTGCCACCAGTGATTTGCCGGGGACAGGCTACGAGCAGTACTTC.

The chain uses TRBV7-9 and TRBJ2-1; 9 bases are shared with TRBD2. Trimming removed 1 base from V and 11 bases from J; junction bases left unmatched: 15. Germline values: CDR1 SEHNR, CDR2 FQNEAQ (reference sequence). The CDR3 covers 17 residues. CDR3 sequence: CASSLVSGGSAHGKQFF. CDR3 bases: TGTGCCAGCAGCTTAGTAAGCGGGGGGTCCGCACACGGTAAGCAGTTCTTC.

The chain uses TRBV5-1 and TRBJ2-1; D uncertain. CDR3 length equals 17 residues. The germline V and J ends were trimmed by 0 bases and 4 bases, with 17 bases remaining between them. Germline CDR1 is SGHRS and CDR2 is YFSETQ. The CDR3 sequence: CASSLAVLAAPYNEQFF. For the CDR3, the DNA is TGCGCCAGCAGCTTGGCGGTCTTGGCCGCCCCTTACAATGAGCAGTTCTTC.

This clonotype has just a few counts. The chain is built from TRBV4-2 and TRBJ1-2; no clear D. CDR1 is LGHNA, CDR2 YNFKEQ, per germline. V was cut by 2 bases and J by 0 bases, with 16 bases left in between. The CDR3 sequence is 17 residues long. The CDR3 sequence is CASSQTTSKATNYGYTF. For the CDR3, the DNA is TGTGCCAGCAGCCAAACGACAAGTAAGGCGACTAACTATGGCTACACCTTC.

The gene calls are TRBV6-1 and TRBJ1-1; a weak D match, TRBD1 (5 bases). The germline V gene encodes CDR1 MNHNS and CDR2 SASEGT. The V gene lost 1 base and the J gene lost 4 bases, with 13 bases spanning the gap. The CDR3 contains 15 residues. The CDR3 loop is CASSEVWGEVTEAFF. The CDR3 nucleotides read TGTGCCAGCAGTGAAGTGTGGGGGGAGGTCACTGAAGCTTTCTTT.

The chain recombines TRBV10-3 with TRBJ2-3; the match to TRBD1 covers 7 bases. The length of the CDR3 is 14 residues. V shed 2 bases and J 8 bases; nucleotides not matched to a gene: 7. Germline assignment: CDR1 ENHRY and CDR2 SYGVKD. DNA for the CDR3: TGTGCCATCAGTGAGATCTTACCAGGGGGTACGCAGTATTTT. Protein product: CAISEILPGGTQYF.

V and J are TRBV4-3 and TRBJ1-5; D is unclear. The V and J ends lost 2 bases and 0 bases respectively, with 17 bases between them. This CDR3 region has 18 residues. The germline CDR1 and CDR2 sequences are LGHNA and YSLEER. The CDR3 DNA sequence: TGCGCCAGCAGCCAACCCAATGGGGTCCACTATAGCAATCAGCCCCAGCATTTT. It yields the protein CASSQPNGVHYSNQPQHF.

This clonotype was seen more than once but under ten times. This chain links TRBV10-3 with TRBJ2-3; D perhaps matches TRBD2 (6 bases). This CDR3 has 16 residues. V dropped 0 bases and J dropped 4 bases, with 14 bases sitting between them. The germline gives CDR1 ENHRY, CDR2 SYGVKD. The CDR3 spells CAISESGTAGADTQYF. The CDR3 DNA reads TGTGCCATCAGTGAGTCGGGGACTGCGGGCGCAGATACGCAGTATTTT.

This chain uses TRBV5-1 with TRBJ1-2; D may be TRBD1 (5 bases). Trimming left V 3 bases short and J 2 bases short, with 14 bases between. Looked up from germline, CDR1 is SGHRS and CDR2 is YFSETQ. CDR3 length: 15 amino acids. The CDR3 region has the DNA TGCGCCAGCAGCTGGGACGGCGGCGGGAACTATGGCTACACCTTC. This sequence encodes CASSWDGGGNYGYTF.

The rearrangement uses TRBV7-6 and TRBJ2-4; D perhaps matches TRBD2 (5 bases). In germline, CDR1 is SGHVS, CDR2 FNYEAQ. The CDR3 loop spans 13 amino acids. Deletions cut 8 bases from V and 13 bases from J, with 21 bases between. The CDR3 nucleotides read TGTGCCAGCTCGGGCAGTCGAGTTAGGGAGCAGTACTTC. Translating it yields CASSGSRVREQYF.

The table lists this clonotype with a few counts. The gene calls are TRBV9 and TRBJ2-7, with 10 bases fitting TRBD1. CDR3 length equals 13 residues. Unmatched junction bases numbered 4, after V lost 4 bases and J lost 6 bases. Per the germline V gene, CDR1 is SGDLS and CDR2 is YYNGEE. This CDR3 is CASSLWTGGEQYF. CDR3 coding DNA: TGTGCCAGCAGCTTATGGACAGGGGGCGAGCAGTACTTC.